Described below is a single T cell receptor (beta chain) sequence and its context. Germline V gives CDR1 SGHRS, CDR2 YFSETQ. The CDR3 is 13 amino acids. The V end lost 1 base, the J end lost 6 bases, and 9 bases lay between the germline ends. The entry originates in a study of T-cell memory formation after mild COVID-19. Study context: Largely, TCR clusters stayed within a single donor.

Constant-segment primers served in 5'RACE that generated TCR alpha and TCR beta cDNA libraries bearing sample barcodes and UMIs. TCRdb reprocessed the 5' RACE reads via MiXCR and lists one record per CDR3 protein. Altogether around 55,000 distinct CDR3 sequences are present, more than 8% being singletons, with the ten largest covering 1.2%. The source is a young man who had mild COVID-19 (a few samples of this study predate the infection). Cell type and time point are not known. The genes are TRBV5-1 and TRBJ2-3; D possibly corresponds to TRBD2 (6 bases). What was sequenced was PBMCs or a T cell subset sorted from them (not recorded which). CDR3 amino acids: CASSLPLADTQYF. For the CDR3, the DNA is TGCGCCAGCAGCTTGCCCCTAGCGGATACGCAGTATTTT.